This TCR beta chain was captured by sequencing in a study of human T cells and chemical hapten exposure. The CDR3 extends over 15 amino acids. The germline V gene encodes CDR1 DFQATT and CDR2 SNEGSKA (reference sequence). V was shortened by 3 bases and J by 2 bases, with 14 bases between the two germline ends. A few counts support this clonotype. Time point in this sample: patch test 2, 6 weeks after DPC sensitization. Treatment of the sample: therapeutic diphenylcyclopropenone sensitization with weekly scalp DPC. TCRdb re-called the RACE reads through MiXCR, storing one row per CDR3 protein. Here the sample spans some 350,000 distinct CDR3 sequences, roughly 6% being singletons.

The V call is TRBV20-1, the J call TRBJ1-5; D remains unclear. Specimen: whole blood, collected in connection with sensitization to the hapten diphenylcyclopropenone (DPC). The clonotype originates from a woman between 18 and 29 years old with alopecia areata. Some clones in this sample may be carry-over from other donors' samples. The CDR3 protein is CSARRPWERNQPQHF. CDR3 in DNA: TGCAGTGCTAGGAGGCCCTGGGAACGCAATCAGCCCCAGCATTTT.